These T cell receptor beta chains were read from a single sample in a study of memory CD4+ T cells and cytomegalovirus serostatus. TCRdb's copy holds only in-frame clones and misses some; the assay was immunoSEQ multiplex PCR. This sample has 40,000 or so clones, with over 60% found just once. The specimen sequenced was memory CD4+ T cells from blood. These receptors came from an adult in good health and CMV-seronegative. The conserved cysteine and the conserved F or W are not part of the CDR3 here. The size entry is marked missing in some rows and otherwise reads once, few, many or a size class.

clone_size: -; cdr3_length: 14; v_call: TRBV6-5; cdr3_aa: ASSYSGTSGDNEQF
clone_size: -; cdr3_length: 15; v_call: TRBV6-1; cdr3_aa: ASSEQDSRLAKNIQY
clone_size: -; cdr3_length: 14; v_call: TRBV5-5; cdr3_aa: ASSFRPDTMNTEAF
clone_size: -; cdr3_length: 12; v_call: TRBV6-1; cdr3_aa: ASSEGWGIYEQY
clone_size: -; cdr3_length: 14; v_call: TRBV6-1; cdr3_aa: ASSGVAGATTGELF
clone_size: once; cdr3_length: 11; v_call: TRBV7-2; cdr3_aa: AGTGTGLDTQY
clone_size: few; cdr3_length: 13; v_call: TRBV30; cdr3_aa: AWARLAGGPGEQF
clone_size: -; cdr3_length: 13; v_call: TRBV5-1; cdr3_aa: ASSLSPDKPYGYT
clone_size: -; cdr3_length: 14; v_call: TRBV19; cdr3_aa: ASSVRTGASNYGYT
clone_size: -; cdr3_length: 13; v_call: TRBV9; cdr3_aa: ASSVGLGPMKTQY
clone_size: -; cdr3_length: 12; v_call: TRBV5-4; cdr3_aa: ASSLDTRGNEQF
clone_size: -; cdr3_length: 12; v_call: TRBV6-1; cdr3_aa: ASSRTGGDQGYT
clone_size: -; cdr3_length: 13; v_call: TRBV18; cdr3_aa: ASSREGQTNYGYT
clone_size: few; cdr3_length: 13; v_call: TRBV9; cdr3_aa: ASSPTGQGTGGYT
clone_size: -; cdr3_length: 10; v_call: TRBV7-8; cdr3_aa: ASSYTRNEQF
clone_size: -; cdr3_length: 14; v_call: TRBV19; cdr3_aa: ASSPFVGGVGQPQH
clone_size: -; cdr3_length: 12; v_call: TRBV5-4; cdr3_aa: ASSLNRATYGYT
clone_size: -; cdr3_length: 13; v_call: TRBV4-2; cdr3_aa: ASSQGGIQGAEAF
clone_size: -; cdr3_length: 12; v_call: TRBV9; cdr3_aa: ASSVALSTDTQY
clone_size: medium-sized; cdr3_length: 13; v_call: TRBV6-1; cdr3_aa: ASRAGTPWNTEAF
clone_size: once; cdr3_length: 14; v_call: TRBV5-4; cdr3_aa: ASSLVGGQGGYGYT
clone_size: -; cdr3_length: 13; v_call: TRBV7-8; cdr3_aa: ASSLWVSGANVLT
clone_size: -; cdr3_length: 12; v_call: TRBV6-6; cdr3_aa: ASSSSKGHYGYT
clone_size: -; cdr3_length: 11; v_call: TRBV29-1; cdr3_aa: SVQTGDNSPLH
clone_size: -; cdr3_length: 12; v_call: TRBV4-1; cdr3_aa: ASSHEESTDTQY
clone_size: -; cdr3_length: 12; v_call: TRBV2; cdr3_aa: ASSGRPVDYGYT
clone_size: -; cdr3_length: 12; v_call: TRBV30; cdr3_aa: AYTYGTPGYEQY
clone_size: -; cdr3_length: 12; v_call: TRBV5-8; cdr3_aa: ASSLGGEGNTQY
clone_size: -; cdr3_length: 14; v_call: TRBV5-4; cdr3_aa: ASSLSSPAGANVLT
clone_size: -; cdr3_length: 10; v_call: TRBV7-9; cdr3_aa: ASRVTLDTIY
clone_size: -; cdr3_length: 12; v_call: TRBV19; cdr3_aa: ASSIFSGAIGYT
clone_size: few; cdr3_length: 12; v_call: TRBV19; cdr3_aa: ASSPTGVPSPLH
clone_size: -; cdr3_length: 12; v_call: TRBV6-5; cdr3_aa: ASSNGWVSTEAF
clone_size: -; cdr3_length: 13; v_call: TRBV7-9; cdr3_aa: ASSSGQTSTDTQY
clone_size: once; cdr3_length: 9; v_call: TRBV30; cdr3_aa: AWSGGGVQY
clone_size: few; cdr3_length: 11; v_call: TRBV6-1; cdr3_aa: ASTMGKNTEAF
clone_size: -; cdr3_length: 9; v_call: TRBV29-1; cdr3_aa: STSGGTEAF
clone_size: -; cdr3_length: 14; v_call: TRBV7-6; cdr3_aa: ASSRGLAGDTYEQY
clone_size: -; cdr3_length: 14; v_call: TRBV18; cdr3_aa: ASSPPDRAGVYEQY
clone_size: few; cdr3_length: 11; v_call: TRBV5-6; cdr3_aa: ASTDGQGYGYT
clone_size: -; cdr3_length: 14; v_call: TRBV5-1; cdr3_aa: ASSLAGGNMNTEAF
clone_size: -; cdr3_length: 14; v_call: TRBV7-2; cdr3_aa: ASSFYSGGVTGELF
clone_size: -; cdr3_length: 11; v_call: TRBV18; cdr3_aa: ASSPRLQVEAF
clone_size: -; cdr3_length: 10; v_call: TRBV28; cdr3_aa: ASSSLLVPQH
clone_size: -; cdr3_length: 14; v_call: TRBV6-1; cdr3_aa: ASSEASGQIHYGYT
clone_size: -; cdr3_length: 11; v_call: TRBV6-1; cdr3_aa: ASSPTGGHGYT
clone_size: -; cdr3_length: 10; v_call: TRBV7-8; cdr3_aa: ASSLGEETQY
clone_size: -; cdr3_length: 11; v_call: TRBV18; cdr3_aa: ASSRTQNTEAF
clone_size: -; cdr3_length: 16; v_call: TRBV18; cdr3_aa: ASSPLPAGPSSGNTIY
clone_size: -; cdr3_length: 13; v_call: TRBV7-9; cdr3_aa: ASSLGTSGYNEQF
clone_size: -; cdr3_length: 12; v_call: TRBV19; cdr3_aa: ASSTWTGRNTQY
clone_size: -; cdr3_length: 12; v_call: TRBV5-1; cdr3_aa: ASSSGQGNTEAF
clone_size: -; cdr3_length: 13; v_call: TRBV30; cdr3_aa: AWSTRQNVNEKLF
clone_size: once; cdr3_length: 9; v_call: TRBV29-1; cdr3_aa: SMDRGETQY
clone_size: -; cdr3_length: 13; v_call: TRBV4-1; cdr3_aa: ASSQDGQPKGGYT
clone_size: few; cdr3_length: 11; v_call: TRBV30; cdr3_aa: AWRDSMNTEAF
clone_size: -; cdr3_length: 11; v_call: TRBV10-3; cdr3_aa: AISARDNQPQH
clone_size: -; cdr3_length: 14; v_call: TRBV21-1; cdr3_aa: ASSKDHRESGNTIY